This entry concerns a single T cell receptor (beta chain). TCRdb reprocessed the 5' RACE reads and stores each CDR3 protein as one record, lacking DNA. The sample data list approximately 400,000 distinct CDR3 sequences. This sample is drawn from a study of monozygotic twins with inflammatory bowel disease. Germline V gives CDR1 ENHRY, CDR2 SYGVKD. The CDR3 length is 14 residues. Material: blood. This clonotype originated in a human donor with ulcerative colitis or Crohn's disease, or a healthy co-twin of an affected twin (not recorded which). The rearrangement uses TRBV10-3 and TRBJ1-1. The chain's CDR3 is CAISEATENTEAFF.